There are a few counts of the clone carrying this T cell receptor beta chain. CDR1 and CDR2 (germline): MNHEY, SVGAGI. The length of the CDR3 is 14 residues. Trimming removed 6 bases at V and 2 bases at J, with 13 bases between. The data originate from a study of blood T cell repertoires in COVID-19. Generated by immunoSEQ multiplex PCR, the TCRdb table keeps only in-frame clones and is missing some. This sample carries roughly 120,000 clones, just over 70% of them seen once, and the ten largest clones take 0.86%. Sequencing used peripheral blood. This sequence was found in a human donor with acute or convalescent COVID-19. The donor label of this sample is uncertain. This chain links TRBV6-5 with TRBJ1-2; D is ambiguous. CDR3 region: CASRVGGSNYGYTF. The CDR3 nucleotides read TGTGCCAGCAGGGTGGGAGGCTCGAACTATGGCTACACCTTC.